This T cell receptor beta chain came from a study of blood T cells in healthy people across ages. Findings and caveats of the study: It was the long-lived donors that had more naive CD4+ cells and higher diversity than aged donors. With age, beta diversity per million T cells declined roughly linearly, significantly by 40 to 50.

Combining a sample-barcoded 5' primer with a J-beta primer mix, a second PCR ran for 7 to 11 cycles. Each cDNA was tagged by a template-switch adaptor containing 12 random nucleotides. MiXCR, applied by TCRdb to the 5' RACE reads, yields one record per CDR3 protein. The data hold hundreds of thousands of distinct CDR3 sequences, with less than 60% observed a single time. Total RNA, at least 6 micrograms per sample, came from PBMCs. The CDR3 loop spans 12 amino acids. Trimming pared 3 bases from V and 7 bases from J, leaving 9 bases between. This clonotype was detected only a few times. Its antigen is still unknown.

The chain joins TRBV12-3 or TRBV12-4 to TRBJ2-5; D perhaps matches TRBD2 (5 bases). Input material: blood. The receptor was isolated from an elderly man in good health. This CDR3 reads CASSLGRGTQYF. The CDR3 DNA reads TGTGCCAGCAGTTTGGGTCGGGGGACCCAGTACTTC.